This TCR beta chain emerged from a study of cytomegalovirus exposure and HLA in healthy donors. Study outcomes and limitations: Rarity held for most TCR sequences, but there were some public TCRs that occurred in many donors. Listed as cytomegalovirus-associated were over 150 TCR beta chains. As confirmed in vitro, a few CMV-associated chains were specific for CMV antigens.

The approximately 120-subject validation cohort, separate from the approximately 670-subject first cohort, included the donors. Here immunoSEQ multiplex PCR was the method, and the copy in TCRdb shows in-frame clones only, minus some. The table includes about 240,000 clones, roughly 89% detected once. Points on this clone: Its antigen is not known.

Germline loops: CDR1 MGHRA, CDR2 YSYEKL. The CDR3 is 14 amino acids. The V segment lost 7 bases and the J segment 2 bases; nucleotides outside the gene matches: 8. The chain combines TRBV4-1 with TRBJ2-7, with 7 bases lining up with TRBD1. The sequenced sample consisted of PBMCs. The sequence was collected from a man between 18 and 29 years old in good health and CMV-seronegative. For the CDR3, the DNA is TGCGCCAGCACAGCAGGGACAGCCACCTACGAGCAGTACTTC. Amino acid sequence: CASTAGTATYEQYF.